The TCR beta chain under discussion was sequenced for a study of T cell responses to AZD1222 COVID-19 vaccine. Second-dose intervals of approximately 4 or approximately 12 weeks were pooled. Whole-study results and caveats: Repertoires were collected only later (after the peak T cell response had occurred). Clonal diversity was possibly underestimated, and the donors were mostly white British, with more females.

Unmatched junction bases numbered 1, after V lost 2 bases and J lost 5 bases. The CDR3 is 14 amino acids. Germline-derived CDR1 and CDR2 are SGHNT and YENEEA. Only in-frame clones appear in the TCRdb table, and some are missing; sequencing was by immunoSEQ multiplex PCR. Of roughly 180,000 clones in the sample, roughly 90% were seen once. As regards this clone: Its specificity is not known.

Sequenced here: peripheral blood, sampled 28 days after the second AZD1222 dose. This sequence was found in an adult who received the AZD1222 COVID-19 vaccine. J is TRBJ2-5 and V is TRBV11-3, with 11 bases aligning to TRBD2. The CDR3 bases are TGTGCCAGCAGCTTAACTAGCGGGAGTGAGACCCAGTACTTC. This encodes CASSLTSGSETQYF.